This entry describes one T cell receptor (beta chain). What it binds is unknown. Clones were read by immunoSEQ multiplex PCR, and TCRdb kept only the in-frame ones, dropping some. The repertoire holds roughly 14,000 clones, about 93% seen once, with around 10% in the top ten. The germline gives CDR1 MDHEN, CDR2 SYDVKM. The CDR3 sequence is 18 residues long. J lost 7 bases, V lost 5 bases, and 21 bases had no gene match. The data are from a study of STAT3 mutations in large granular lymphocyte leukemia. Overall study context: More than half of T-LGLL patients received immunosuppressive therapy.

The study, taken as a whole, reports: Every T-cell large granular lymphocyte leukemia patient had at least one immunodominant TCR beta clonotype. A small but highly pathogenic clone may have been missed. All newly emerging clones after therapy were STAT3 wild type.

The genes are TRBV28 and TRBJ1-2; 8 nucleotides match TRBD1. Material: peripheral blood mononuclear cells. This receptor was obtained from a woman aged 45-65 years with T-cell large granular lymphocyte leukemia. Some clones in this sample may be carry-over from other donors' samples. DNA of the CDR3: TGTGCCAGCAGTCCGTTATGGCTACAGGGGGGGGCTATGGTTGGCTACACCTTC. As protein: CASSPLWLQGGAMVGYTF.